This record looks at one T cell receptor (beta chain) sequence and its context. CDR3 length: 15 amino acids. Per germline, CDR1 MNHEY and CDR2 SMNVEV (reference sequence). V lost 6 bases and J lost 3; bases outside the gene matches: 11. This record comes from a study of shared clonotypes between healthy human individuals. Overall study: In total, the donors were a couple of women and a few men aged 18 to 49.

A CD45RA+ naive subset and a CD45RA-negative memory subset were split from CD4+ cells. Replicate PCRs for sorted subsets used 200 to 250 ng DNA; this equaled about 30,000 T cell genomes. The protocol was immunoSEQ multiplex PCR, while the TCRdb copy is restricted to in-frame clones and leaves out a portion. Of roughly 1,500,000 clones in the sample, 98% were seen once. Sequenced material: naive CD4+ T cells sorted from blood. Indicated subset: CD45RA+ positively selected. The receptor comes from a man younger than 45 in good health. This chain joins TRBV27 and TRBJ2-7; 7 bases align to TRBD1. CDR3 DNA sequence: TGTGCCAGCAGACTCGCCGGGACAGAGTACTACGAGCAGTACTTC. It encodes CASRLAGTEYYEQYF.